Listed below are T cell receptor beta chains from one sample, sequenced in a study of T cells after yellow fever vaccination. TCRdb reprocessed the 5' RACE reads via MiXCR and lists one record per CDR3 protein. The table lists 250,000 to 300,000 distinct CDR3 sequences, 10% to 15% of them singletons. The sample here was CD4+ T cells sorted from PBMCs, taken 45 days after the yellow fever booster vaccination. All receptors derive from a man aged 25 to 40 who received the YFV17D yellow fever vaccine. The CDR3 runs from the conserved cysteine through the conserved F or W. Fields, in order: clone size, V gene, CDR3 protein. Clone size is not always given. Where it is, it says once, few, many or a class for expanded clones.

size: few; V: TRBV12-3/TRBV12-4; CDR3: CASSFRGGVGGEQYF
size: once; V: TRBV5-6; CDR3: CASSLARLAALQETQYF
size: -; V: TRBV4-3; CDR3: CASSQDGGGDTYNEQFF
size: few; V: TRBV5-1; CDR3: CASSLVSYNSPLHF
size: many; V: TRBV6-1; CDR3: CASSEGRTGFGSPLHF
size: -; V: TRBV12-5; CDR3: CASGFLAGGFEQYF
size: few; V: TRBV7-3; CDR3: CASSLNGPGQGYEQYF
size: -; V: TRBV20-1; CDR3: CSGTSGTDTQYF
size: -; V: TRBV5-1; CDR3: CASSPSPGQANNEQFF
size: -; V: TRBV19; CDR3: CATRKAGGVADTQYF
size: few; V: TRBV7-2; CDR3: CASSKSGTDSYEQYF
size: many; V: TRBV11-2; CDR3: CASSPQGALNNEQFF
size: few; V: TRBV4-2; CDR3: CASSQDSTTPLSGANVLTF
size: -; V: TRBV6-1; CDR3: CASSPRDTRDTQYF
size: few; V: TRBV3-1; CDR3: CASSYRGNEQFF
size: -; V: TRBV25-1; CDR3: CASSVTSGNHEQYF
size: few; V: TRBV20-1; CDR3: CSARRVSVYEQYF
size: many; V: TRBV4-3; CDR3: CASSQDPTRRAAIQYF
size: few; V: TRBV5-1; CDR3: CASSSGQGAKETQYF
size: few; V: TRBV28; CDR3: CASSLPPQRFF
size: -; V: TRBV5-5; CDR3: CASSLGLLCEQFF
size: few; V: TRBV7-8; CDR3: CASSLGLSGRANTQYF
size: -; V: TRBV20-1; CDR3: CSVLGRGDAGEGETQYF
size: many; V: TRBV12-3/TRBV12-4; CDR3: CASSLSGRETQYF
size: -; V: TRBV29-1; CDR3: CSGLAGHSYNEQFF
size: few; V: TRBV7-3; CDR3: CASSSQAASSTDTQYF
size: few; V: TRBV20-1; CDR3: CSASGKVDTQYF
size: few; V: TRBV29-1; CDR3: CSYSFYNEQFF
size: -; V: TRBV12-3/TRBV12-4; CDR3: CASSTGVNTEAFF
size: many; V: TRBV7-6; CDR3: CASSSRQGADYEQYF
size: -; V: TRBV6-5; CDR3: CASSYFGRTTSTGELFF
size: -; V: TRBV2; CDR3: CASSLKREVIETQYF
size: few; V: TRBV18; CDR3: CASSSGVRGSYNEQFF
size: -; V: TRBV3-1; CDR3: CASSLGTGGSYGYTF
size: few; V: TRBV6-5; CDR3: CASSYEGLFGGELFF
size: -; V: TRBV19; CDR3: CASSTTGQGKNGYTF
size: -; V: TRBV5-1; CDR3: CASAVNTEAFF
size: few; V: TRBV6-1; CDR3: CASSLTRGRYEQYF
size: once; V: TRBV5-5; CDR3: CASRRGLAGFQETQYF
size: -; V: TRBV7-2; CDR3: CASSLGAFGGTWDTQYF
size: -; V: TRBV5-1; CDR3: CASSSWTDAYEQYF
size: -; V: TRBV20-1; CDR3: CSAKSHVGEQFF
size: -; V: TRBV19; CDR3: CASALGVYNSPLHF
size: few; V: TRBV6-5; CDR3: CASSYLSAAQTLGTQYF
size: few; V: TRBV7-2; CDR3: CASSFKSRSLDYYEQYF
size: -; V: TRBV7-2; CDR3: CASLGLDTQYF
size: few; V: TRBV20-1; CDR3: CSARDFRPAKDIEQFF
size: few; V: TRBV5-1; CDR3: CASSGATGGPNYEQYF
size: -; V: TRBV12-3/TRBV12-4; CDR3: CASSSEAGGVNEQFF
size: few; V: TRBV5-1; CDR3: CASSVGGTGNYEQYF
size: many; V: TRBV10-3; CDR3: CAISEGTGVDNEQFF
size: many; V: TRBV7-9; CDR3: CASSLTGPGELFF
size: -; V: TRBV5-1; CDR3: CASSSLAGGGPDTQYF
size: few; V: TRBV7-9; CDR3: CASSSKLAGEETQYF
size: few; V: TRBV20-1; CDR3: CSARSGSSGTDTQYF
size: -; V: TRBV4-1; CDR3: CASSQASAIGKETQYF
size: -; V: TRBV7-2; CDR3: CASSLASGSGNEQFF
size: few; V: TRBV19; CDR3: CASSLLAHYNEQFF
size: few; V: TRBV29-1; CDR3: CSVGGAVLGETQYF
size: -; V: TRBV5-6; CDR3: CASSGDRAGGPLGNTGELFF